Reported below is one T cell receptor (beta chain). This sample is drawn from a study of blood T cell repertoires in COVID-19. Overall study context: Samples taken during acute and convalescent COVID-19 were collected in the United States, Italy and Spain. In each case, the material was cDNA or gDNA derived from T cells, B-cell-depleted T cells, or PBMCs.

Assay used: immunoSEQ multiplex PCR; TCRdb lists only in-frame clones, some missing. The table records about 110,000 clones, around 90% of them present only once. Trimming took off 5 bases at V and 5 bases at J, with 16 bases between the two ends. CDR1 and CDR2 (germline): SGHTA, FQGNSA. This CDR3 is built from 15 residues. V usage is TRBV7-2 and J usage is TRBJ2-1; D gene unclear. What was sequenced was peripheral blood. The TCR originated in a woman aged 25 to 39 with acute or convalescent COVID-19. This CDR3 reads CASSLERNRNNEQFF. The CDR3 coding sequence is TGTGCCAGCAGCCTAGAGCGAAATCGAAACAATGAGCAGTTCTTC.